A selection of T cell receptor beta chains follows, all from one sample in a study of cytomegalovirus exposure and HLA in healthy donors. The repertoire was sequenced with immunoSEQ multiplex PCR; TCRdb's copy has only in-frame clones and lacks some. This table has fewer than 250,000 clones, 75% to 80% appearing once. Material for sequencing was PBMCs. The source is a male donor in good health and CMV-seronegative. Each CDR3 is given with its conserved first and last residue. Each record gives: D gene, J gene, V gene, clone size, CDR3 protein. A D gene is named only where the DNA matches it firmly. Part of the rows lack a size; the others show once, few, many or a class for expanded clones.

D: TRBD1
J: TRBJ2-4
V: TRBV18
size: .
CDR3: CASSPWDRVYIQYF

D: TRBD2
J: TRBJ2-2
V: TRBV5-4
size: .
CDR3: CASSLRGRGTGELFF

D: TRBD1
J: TRBJ2-3
V: TRBV5-5
size: once
CDR3: CASSLRGHYTDTQYF

D: .
J: TRBJ2-3
V: TRBV20-1
size: once
CDR3: CSASAGDTQYF

D: .
J: TRBJ2-7
V: TRBV6-1
size: once
CDR3: CASSEAGGSYEQYF

D: TRBD1
J: .
V: TRBV29-1
size: .
CDR3: CSVEEPGQGPLLYYEQYF

D: TRBD1
J: TRBJ2-7
V: TRBV6-5
size: .
CDR3: CASSYTGDYEQYF

D: .
J: TRBJ1-2
V: TRBV7-2
size: .
CDR3: CASSLDLGGLVNYGYTF

D: TRBD1
J: TRBJ1-2
V: TRBV7-6
size: .
CDR3: CASSQDGQGEKEDGYTF

D: .
J: TRBJ2-5
V: TRBV18
size: .
CDR3: CASSPTPPGQETQYF

D: .
J: TRBJ2-7
V: TRBV15
size: .
CDR3: CATSRGAPETYEQYF

D: .
J: TRBJ2-7
V: TRBV6-1
size: .
CDR3: CASSEAGGGPYEQYF

D: TRBD2
J: TRBJ2-3
V: TRBV10-3
size: .
CDR3: CAIRVAGTTDTQYF

D: TRBD2
J: TRBJ2-3
V: TRBV7-2
size: .
CDR3: CASSSTSGSIPDTQYF

D: .
J: TRBJ2-1
V: TRBV5-1
size: .
CDR3: CASRTTRASEQFF

D: TRBD1
J: TRBJ1-6
V: TRBV5-4
size: .
CDR3: CASSWGTAYNSPLHF

D: TRBD1
J: TRBJ2-7
V: TRBV7-9
size: .
CDR3: CASSDDRGGYF

D: .
J: TRBJ1-5
V: TRBV5-1
size: once
CDR3: CASSLGVREDQPQHF

D: .
J: TRBJ2-2
V: TRBV5-4
size: once
CDR3: CASRAESNGELFF

D: .
J: TRBJ2-1
V: TRBV25-1
size: .
CDR3: CASSITGPKQFF

D: TRBD2
J: TRBJ2-1
V: TRBV9
size: .
CDR3: CASSVADSGYPYNEQFF

D: TRBD2
J: TRBJ2-7
V: TRBV7-9
size: .
CDR3: CASSPPGSGSLEQYF

D: .
J: TRBJ2-7
V: TRBV27
size: .
CDR3: CASSRGYEQYF

D: .
J: TRBJ2-1
V: TRBV7-3
size: .
CDR3: CASSPGIYNEQFF

D: TRBD2
J: TRBJ2-5
V: TRBV2
size: .
CDR3: CASSDTSEETQYF

D: .
J: TRBJ2-7
V: TRBV14
size: .
CDR3: CASSLTGPSYEQYF

D: .
J: TRBJ1-1
V: TRBV7-8
size: .
CDR3: CASSLARAGGAFF

D: TRBD1
J: TRBJ1-2
V: TRBV28
size: .
CDR3: CATGQGYLEGYTF

D: .
J: TRBJ2-5
V: TRBV9
size: .
CDR3: CASSVAAVRETQYF

D: TRBD1
J: TRBJ1-6
V: TRBV10-3
size: .
CDR3: CAISFGTDNSPLHF

D: .
J: TRBJ2-1
V: TRBV7-3
size: .
CDR3: CASSRIDTNEQFF

D: TRBD2
J: TRBJ2-5
V: TRBV7-8
size: .
CDR3: CASSLIAGGETQYF

D: .
J: TRBJ1-1
V: TRBV28
size: .
CDR3: CASSPPAGWYTEAFF

D: TRBD1
J: TRBJ1-2
V: TRBV27
size: .
CDR3: CASSWGQSPSYGYTF

D: .
J: TRBJ2-7
V: TRBV25-1
size: .
CDR3: CASSAVYEQYF

D: TRBD1
J: TRBJ2-7
V: TRBV30
size: .
CDR3: CAWSVTGGGEQYF

D: TRBD1
J: TRBJ1-4
V: TRBV5-6
size: few
CDR3: CASSTPGGADEKLFF

D: .
J: TRBJ1-2
V: TRBV5-1
size: .
CDR3: CASTQGTGANYGYTF

D: TRBD1
J: TRBJ1-1
V: TRBV25-1
size: .
CDR3: CASTTGGTEAFF

D: .
J: TRBJ2-7
V: TRBV27
size: .
CDR3: CASSSGAYEQYF

D: TRBD1
J: TRBJ1-2
V: TRBV5-5
size: .
CDR3: CASSQGQARSHNYGYTF

D: TRBD2
J: TRBJ2-1
V: TRBV6-5
size: few
CDR3: CASSYSRATSTDEQFF